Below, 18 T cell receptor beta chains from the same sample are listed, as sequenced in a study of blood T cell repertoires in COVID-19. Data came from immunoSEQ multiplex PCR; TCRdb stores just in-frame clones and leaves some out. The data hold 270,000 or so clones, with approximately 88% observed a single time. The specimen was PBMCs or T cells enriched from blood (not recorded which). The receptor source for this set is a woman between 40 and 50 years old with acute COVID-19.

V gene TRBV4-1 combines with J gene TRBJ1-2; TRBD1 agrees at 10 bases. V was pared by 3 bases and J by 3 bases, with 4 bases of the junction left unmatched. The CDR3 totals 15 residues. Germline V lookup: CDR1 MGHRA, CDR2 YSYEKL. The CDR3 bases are TGCGCCAGCAGCCATGACAGGGGGCTTGACTATGGCTACACCTTC. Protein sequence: CASSHDRGLDYGYTF.

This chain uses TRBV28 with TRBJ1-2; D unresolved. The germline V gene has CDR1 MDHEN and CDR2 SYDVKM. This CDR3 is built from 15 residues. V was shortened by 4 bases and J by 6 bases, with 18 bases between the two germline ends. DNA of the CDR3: TGTGCCAGCAGTTCTACCACACCGACAACCCATGGCTACACCTTC. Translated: CASSSTTPTTHGYTF.

The DNA of the CDR3 is TGTGCCACCAGTGCTGTCACCGGGGAGCTGTTTTTT. This gives the protein CATSAVTGELFF. This chain uses TRBV24-1 with TRBJ2-2; D call uncertain. The V gene lost 5 bases and the J gene lost 4 bases, with 4 bases spanning the gap. The CDR3 contains 12 residues. Germline CDR1 reads KGHDR; CDR2 reads SFDVKD.

CDR3 coding DNA: TGTGCCAGCTCCCAGGGTTCCACAGGGGACACTGAAGCTTTCTTT. Amino acid sequence: CASSQGSTGDTEAFF. The chain carries TRBV18 and TRBJ1-1; 7 bases map to TRBD1. This CDR3 has 15 amino acids. Per germline, CDR1 KGHSH and CDR2 LQKENI. The V and J ends lost 6 bases and 3 bases, in that order; junction bases with no gene match: 10.

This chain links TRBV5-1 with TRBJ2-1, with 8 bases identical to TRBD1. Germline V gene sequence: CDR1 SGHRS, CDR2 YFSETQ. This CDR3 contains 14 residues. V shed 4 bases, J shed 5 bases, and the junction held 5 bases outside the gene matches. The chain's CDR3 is CASSIQTGDNEQFF. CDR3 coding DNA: TGCGCCAGCAGCATACAGACAGGGGACAATGAGCAGTTCTTC.

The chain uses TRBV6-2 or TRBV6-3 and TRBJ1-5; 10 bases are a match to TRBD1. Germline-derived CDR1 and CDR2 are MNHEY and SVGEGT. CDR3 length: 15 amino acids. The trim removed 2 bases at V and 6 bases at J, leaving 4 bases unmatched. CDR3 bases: TGTGCCAGCAGTTACAAGCGGGACAGGGGTCAGCCCCAGCATTTT. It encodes CASSYKRDRGQPQHF.

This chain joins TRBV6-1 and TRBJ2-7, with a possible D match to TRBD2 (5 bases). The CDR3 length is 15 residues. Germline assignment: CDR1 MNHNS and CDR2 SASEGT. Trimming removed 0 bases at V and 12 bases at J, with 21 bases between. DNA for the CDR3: TGTGCCAGCAGTGAAGCGCGGACTCTCAGATTCGAGAGGTACTTC. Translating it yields CASSEARTLRFERYF.

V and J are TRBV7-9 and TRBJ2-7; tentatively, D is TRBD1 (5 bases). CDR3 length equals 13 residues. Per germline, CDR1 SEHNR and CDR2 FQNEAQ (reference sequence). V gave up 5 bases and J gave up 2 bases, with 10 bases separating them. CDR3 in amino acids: CASSPPGTYEQYF. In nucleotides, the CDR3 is TGTGCCAGCAGCCCCCCAGGGACCTACGAGCAGTACTTC.

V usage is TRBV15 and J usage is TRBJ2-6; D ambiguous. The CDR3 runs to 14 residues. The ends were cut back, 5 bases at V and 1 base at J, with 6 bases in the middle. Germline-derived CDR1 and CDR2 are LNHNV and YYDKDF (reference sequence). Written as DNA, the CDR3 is TGTGCCACCAGCCTGAGATCTGGGGCCAACGTCCTGACTTTC. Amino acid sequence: CATSLRSGANVLTF.

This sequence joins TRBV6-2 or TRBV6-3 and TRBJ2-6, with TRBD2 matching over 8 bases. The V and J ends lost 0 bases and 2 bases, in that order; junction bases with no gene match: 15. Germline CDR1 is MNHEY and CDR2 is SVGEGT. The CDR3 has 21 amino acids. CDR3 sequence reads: CASSYSSGIGGRSPGANVLTF. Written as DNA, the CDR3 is TGTGCCAGCAGTTACTCGAGCGGAATTGGCGGGAGGTCACCTGGGGCCAACGTCCTGACTTTC.

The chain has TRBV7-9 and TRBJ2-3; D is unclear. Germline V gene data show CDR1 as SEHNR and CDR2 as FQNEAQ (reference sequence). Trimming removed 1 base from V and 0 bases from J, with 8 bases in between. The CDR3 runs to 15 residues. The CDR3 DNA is TGTGCCAGCAGCTTAGTTGGTAGTAGCACAGATACGCAGTATTTT. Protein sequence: CASSLVGSSTDTQYF.

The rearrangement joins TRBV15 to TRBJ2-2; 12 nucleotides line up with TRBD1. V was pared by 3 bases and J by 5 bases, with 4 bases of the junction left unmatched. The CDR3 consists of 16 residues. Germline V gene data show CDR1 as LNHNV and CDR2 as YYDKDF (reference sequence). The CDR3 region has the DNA TGTGCCACCAGCAGGGGACAGGGGGCGCTGACCGGGGAGCTGTTTTTT. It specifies CATSRGQGALTGELFF.

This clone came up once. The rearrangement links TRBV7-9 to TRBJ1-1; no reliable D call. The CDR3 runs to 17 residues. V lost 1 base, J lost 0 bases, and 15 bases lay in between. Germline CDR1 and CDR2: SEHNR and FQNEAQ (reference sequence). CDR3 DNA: TGTGCCAGCAGCTTAGGTATGACACCGGATGTGAACACTGAAGCTTTCTTT. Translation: CASSLGMTPDVNTEAFF.

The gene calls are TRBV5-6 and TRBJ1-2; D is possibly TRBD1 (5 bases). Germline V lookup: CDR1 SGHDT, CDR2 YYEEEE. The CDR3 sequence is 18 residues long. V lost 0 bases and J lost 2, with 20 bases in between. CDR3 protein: CASSLGGRWAHENYGYTF. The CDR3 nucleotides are TGTGCCAGCAGCTTGGGGGGCAGGTGGGCCCATGAGAACTATGGCTACACCTTC.

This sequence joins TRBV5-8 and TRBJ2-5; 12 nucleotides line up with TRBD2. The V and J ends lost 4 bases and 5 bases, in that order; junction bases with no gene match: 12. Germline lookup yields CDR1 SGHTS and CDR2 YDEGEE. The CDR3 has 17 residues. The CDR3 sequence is CASSEGLAGYKFETQYF. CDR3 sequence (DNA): TGTGCCAGCAGCGAAGGACTAGCGGGATACAAGTTTGAGACCCAGTACTTC.

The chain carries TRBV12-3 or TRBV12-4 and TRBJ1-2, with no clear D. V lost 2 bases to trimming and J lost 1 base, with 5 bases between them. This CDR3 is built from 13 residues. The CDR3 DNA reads TGTGCCAGCAGTTTACGGGTTAACTATGGCTACACCTTC. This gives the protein CASSLRVNYGYTF.

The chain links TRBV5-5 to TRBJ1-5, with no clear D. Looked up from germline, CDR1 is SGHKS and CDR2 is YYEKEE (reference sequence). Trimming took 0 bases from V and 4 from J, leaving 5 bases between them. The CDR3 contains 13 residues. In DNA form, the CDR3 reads TGTGCCAGCAGCTTGGAATTAAATCAGCCCCAGCATTTT. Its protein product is CASSLELNQPQHF.

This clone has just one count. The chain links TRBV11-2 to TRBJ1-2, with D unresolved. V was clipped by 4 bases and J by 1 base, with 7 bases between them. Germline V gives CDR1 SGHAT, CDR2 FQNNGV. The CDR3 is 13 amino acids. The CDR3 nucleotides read TGTGCCAGCAGCTCCCTACGTAACTATGGCTACACCTTC. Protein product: CASSSLRNYGYTF.